The rows below give T cell receptor beta chains drawn from one sample of a study of identical twins. TCRdb reanalysed the 5' RACE reads using MiXCR and keeps one entry per CDR3 protein. The data show about 340,000 distinct CDR3 sequences, about 12% seen once. The sample was also linked to a second study, of yellow fever vaccine responses in identical twins.

The sample was CD8+ T cells sorted from blood. These receptors all stem from a woman aged 18 to 35 in good health. Each CDR3 is given with its conserved first and last residue. The order of the fields is V gene, clone size, D gene, J gene, CDR3 DNA, CDR3 protein. D genes are given only for firm matches. The size field is filled for only some rows; it gives once, few, many or a size class.

>TRBV4-1|few|TRBD2|TRBJ2-7
TGCGCCAGCAGCCAAAAGACTAGCGGGGGACTTTACTACGAGCAGTACTTC
CASSQKTSGGLYYEQYF
>TRBV7-8|few|-|TRBJ2-2
TGTGCCAGCAGCTTGGGAGAGGGGGAGCTGTTTTTT
CASSLGEGELFF
>TRBV4-1|-|TRBD1|TRBJ2-7
TGCGCCAGCAGCCAAGGGGGACAGGGATCCTACGAGCAGTACTTC
CASSQGGQGSYEQYF
>TRBV28|-|-|TRBJ1-5
TGTGCCACCTCCCGGGGGATTAATCAGCCCCAGCATTTT
CATSRGINQPQHF
>TRBV9|-|-|TRBJ2-2
TGTGCCAGCACCGGGACACTTAACACCGGGGAGCTGTTTTTT
CASTGTLNTGELFF
>TRBV7-8|many|-|TRBJ2-2
TGTGCCAGCAGCCTAGGGGACGGGGAGCTGTTTTTT
CASSLGDGELFF
>TRBV7-9|few|-|TRBJ2-5
TGTGCCAGCAGCTCCAAGAAGGGCGTTCAGACCCAGTACTTC
CASSSKKGVQTQYF
>TRBV7-9|few|-|TRBJ1-2
TGTGCCAGCAGCTCTCAATCAGAGAGGCATTATGGCTACACCTTC
CASSSQSERHYGYTF
>TRBV9|few|-|TRBJ2-1
TGTGCCAGCAGCCGAGGGAGCTTTTCCTACAATGAGCAGTTCTTC
CASSRGSFSYNEQFF
>TRBV9|few|TRBD2|TRBJ2-1
TGTGCCAGCAGCGTAGAGACTAGCGGCTACAATGAGCAGTTCTTC
CASSVETSGYNEQFF